What follows are 11 T cell receptor beta chains derived from one specimen sequenced in a study of T cells in Graves' hyperthyroidism and ophthalmopathy. Template material for amplifying TCR beta CDR3 regions consisted of RNA transcripts. First-round RT-PCR of the TCR CDR3 relied on the HTBI primer set. One entry per CDR3 protein results from TCRdb running MiXCR on the multiplex PCR reads. The data show 210,000 or so distinct CDR3 sequences, with 15% to 20% seen just once and under 65% held by the top ten. Sample: blood. Receptors originate from a man aged 50 to 60 with Graves' hyperthyroidism.

The chain is built from TRBV7-9 and TRBJ1-1; 7 nucleotides match TRBD1. CDR3 length: 15 residues. Germline CDR1 is SEHNR and CDR2 is FQNEAQ (reference sequence). V lost 0 bases, J lost 3 bases, and 4 bases stayed unmatched. CDR3 bases: TGTGCCAGCAGCTTAGCGCAGGGGGGGGACACTGAAGCTTTCTTT. Protein product: CASSLAQGGDTEAFF.

Points on this clonotype: A much larger clone lies one base from this, so it may be a read error. The chain combines TRBV20-1 with TRBJ2-3; 7 nucleotides align to TRBD2. With V trimmed by 3 bases and J by 4 bases, 7 bases remained unmatched. CDR1 and CDR2 from the germline V gene are DFQATT and SNEGSKA (reference sequence). The CDR3 has 14 residues. The CDR3 spells CSARREWSADTQYF. CDR3 bases: TGCAGTGCTAGGCGGGAGTGGAGCGCAGATACGCAGTATTTT.

This chain uses TRBV5-1 with TRBJ2-7, with a possible D match to TRBD2 (5 bases). Germline V gene sequence: CDR1 SGHRS, CDR2 YFSETQ. The CDR3 totals 12 residues. The ends were cut back, 2 bases at V and 6 bases at J, with 9 bases in the middle. CDR3 sequence (DNA): TGCGCCAGCAGCTTACCCGAGGGCGAGCAGTACTTC. Translated: CASSLPEGEQYF.

This clonotype was recorded many times. The rearrangement links TRBV6-1 to TRBJ2-7; no clear D. This CDR3 spans 11 amino acids. With 6 bases removed from V and 4 bases from J, the gap between germline ends came to 7 bases. Germline V gene sequence: CDR1 MNHNS, CDR2 SASEGT. The CDR3 bases are TGTGCCAGCAGAGCCATTTACGAGCAGTACTTC. This codes for CASRAIYEQYF.

The chain employs TRBV28 and TRBJ1-3, with unresolved D. Germline values: CDR1 MDHEN, CDR2 SYDVKM. CDR3 length equals 13 residues. Trimming took 6 bases from V and 0 from J, leaving 6 bases between them. The CDR3 coding sequence is TGTGCCAGCAGCGTGGGCTCTGGAAACACCATATATTTT. It yields the protein CASSVGSGNTIYF.

This clonotype came up many times. The chain couples TRBV12-5 to TRBJ2-1; D ambiguous. V was shortened by 1 base and J by 9 bases, with 7 bases between the two germline ends. Per the germline V gene, CDR1 is LGHNT and CDR2 is FRNRAP. The CDR3 consists of 12 residues. Written as DNA, the CDR3 is TGTGCTAGTGGTTTGGCCGAGACTGAGCAGTTCTTC. It translates to CASGLAETEQFF.

In this sample, this clonotype turned up a few times. This chain uses TRBV5-1 with TRBJ1-3; D not certain. Germline V gene sequence: CDR1 SGHRS, CDR2 YFSETQ. Trimming took 3 bases from V and 2 from J, leaving 12 bases between them. This CDR3 has 15 residues. CDR3 DNA: TGCGCCAGCAGCTCCTCTGGCGTGGCTGGAAACACCATATATTTT. Protein product: CASSSSGVAGNTIYF.

Only a few counts were recorded for this clonotype. This chain uses TRBV12-5 with TRBJ2-3, with 8 bases that match TRBD2. Trimming cost V 5 bases and J 2 bases; bases outside gene matches: 3. The CDR3 is 14 residues long. CDR1 is LGHNT and CDR2 is FRNRAP in the germline V gene. The CDR3 DNA follows: TGTGCTAGTGGTAAACTAGCGGCCACAGATACGCAGTATTTT. It specifies CASGKLAATDTQYF.

The V call is TRBV2, the J call TRBJ1-4; TRBD1 is a possible D gene (5 bases). This CDR3 is built from 13 residues. Trimming took off 7 bases at V and 8 bases at J, with 14 bases between the two ends. CDR1 is SNHLY, CDR2 FYNNEI, per germline. CDR3 residues: CASTGGDYEKLFF. The CDR3, as DNA: TGTGCCAGCACCGGGGGGGACTACGAAAAACTGTTTTTT. Drawing the rest from reference TRBV2 and TRBJ1-4, the complete variable domain is EPEVTQTPSHQVTQMGQEVILRCVPISNHLYFYWYRQILGQKVEFLVSFYNNEISEKSEIFDDQFSVERPDGSNFTLKIRSTKLEDSAMYFCASTGGDYEKLFFGSGTQLSVL.

This clonotype was detected ten times or more. The genes are TRBV11-3 and TRBJ2-1; D perhaps matches TRBD2 (6 bases). The V gene lost 5 bases and the J gene lost 1 base, with 6 bases spanning the gap. Germline values: CDR1 SGHNT, CDR2 YENEEA. The CDR3 has 13 amino acids. This CDR3 reads CASSGRSYNEQFF. CDR3 in DNA: TGTGCCAGCAGCGGGAGGTCCTACAATGAGCAGTTCTTC.

This clonotype was detected a few times. The chain recombines TRBV5-1 with TRBJ2-4, with D unclear. The CDR3 contains 14 residues. V was cut by 1 base and J by 2 bases, with 7 bases left in between. CDR1 and CDR2 from the germline V gene are SGHRS and YFSETQ. The CDR3 region has the DNA TGCGCCAGCAGCTTGACAGCAACCAAAAACATTCAGTACTTC. It is translated as CASSLTATKNIQYF. Full variable domain (remainder filled in from reference TRBV5-1 and TRBJ2-4): KAGVTQTPRYLIKTRGQQVTLSCSPISGHRSVSWYQQTPGQGLQFLFEYFSETQRNKGNFPGRFSGRQFSNSRSEMNVSTLELGDSALYLCASSLTATKNIQYFGAGTRLSVL.